One sample yielded the 12 T cell receptor beta chains listed below, sequenced in a study of cytomegalovirus exposure and HLA in healthy donors. The PCR had 60 Vbeta and 13 Jbeta primers. Only in-frame clones appear in the TCRdb table, and some are missing; sequencing was by immunoSEQ multiplex PCR. Found here are approximately 78,000 clones, 70% to 85% of them singletons; the top ten hold roughly 2.6%. Sequencing was done on a sample of PBMCs. The origin of the receptors is a woman in her fifties or sixties in good health and CMV-seronegative.

The chain joins TRBV7-8 to TRBJ2-3, with 9 bases fitting TRBD2. CDR1 is SGHVS and CDR2 is FQNEAQ in the germline V gene. V lost 1 base, J lost 2 bases, and 1 base stayed unmatched. The CDR3 is 15 residues long. This chain's CDR3 is CASSLERGATDTQYF. CDR3 nucleotides: TGTGCCAGCAGCTTAGAGCGGGGGGCCACAGATACGCAGTATTTT.

This rearrangement joins TRBV10-3 to TRBJ2-2; D possibly corresponds to TRBD2 (5 bases). Germline CDR1 ENHRY, CDR2 SYGVKD. Trimming stripped 4 bases from V and 3 bases from J, with 9 bases between. The CDR3 is 14 residues long. CDR3 DNA sequence: TGTGCCATCAGTGCCACGGAGGACACCGGGGAGCTGTTTTTT. Translated, it gives CAISATEDTGELFF.

The rearrangement uses TRBV5-1 and TRBJ2-7; 7 positions agree with TRBD1. CDR3 size: 14 residues. The J segment lost 2 bases and the V segment lost 0 bases, leaving 2 bases of the junction unmatched. Germline V lookup: CDR1 SGHRS, CDR2 YFSETQ. The CDR3 spells CASSLDRGPYEQYF. CDR3 DNA sequence: TGCGCCAGCAGCTTGGACAGGGGACCCTACGAGCAGTACTTC.

The V gene is TRBV6-4, the J gene TRBJ2-3; D is possibly TRBD2 (5 bases). The CDR3 contains 15 residues. The germline CDR1 and CDR2 sequences are MRHNA and SNTAGT. The germline V and J ends were trimmed by 6 bases and 2 bases, with 15 bases remaining between them. The CDR3 reads CASSRTREYTDTQYF. In nucleotides, the CDR3 is TGTGCCAGCAGCCGCACGAGGGAGTACACAGATACGCAGTATTTT.

V and J are TRBV14 and TRBJ1-4; D ambiguous. The germline V gene encodes CDR1 SGHDN and CDR2 FVKESK. Trimming left V 4 bases short and J 5 bases short, with 8 bases between. The CDR3 spans 13 residues. CDR3 sequence: CASSRQANEKLFF. CDR3 coding DNA: TGTGCCAGCAGCCGCCAGGCGAATGAAAAACTGTTTTTT.

The chain recombines TRBV15 with TRBJ2-5; TRBD2 agrees at 7 bases. CDR3 length: 14 residues. Germline assignment: CDR1 LNHNV and CDR2 YYDKDF (reference sequence). With V trimmed by 1 base and J by 5 bases, 4 bases remained unmatched. The CDR3 region is CATSRAGAGETQYF. In nucleotides, the CDR3 is TGTGCCACCAGCAGAGCGGGAGCGGGGGAGACCCAGTACTTC.

Note on this clone: One end of the junction is discordant with germline, which a read error may explain. The chain combines TRBV7-7 with TRBJ2-1, with 7 positions matching TRBD1. CDR1 SSHAT and CDR2 FNYEAQ come from the germline V gene (reference sequence). The length of the CDR3 is 14 residues. The CDR3 reads CASSSRRDSHEQFF. DNA of the CDR3: TGTGCTAGCAGCTCCCGACGGGACAGCCATGAGCAGTTCTTC.

This chain connects TRBV18 to TRBJ1-1, with D tentatively TRBD1 (5 bases). CDR1 is KGHSH and CDR2 is LQKENI in the germline V gene. The CDR3 covers 15 residues. The V end lost 6 bases, the J end lost 0 bases, and 14 bases lay between the germline ends. The CDR3 DNA reads TGTGCCAGCTCCTGGGGGAGGATATTGAACACTGAAGCTTTCTTT. It specifies CASSWGRILNTEAFF. The full variable domain, in which reference TRBV18 and TRBJ1-1 provide the parts outside the CDR3, is NAGVMQNPRHLVRRRGQEARLRCSPMKGHSHVYWYRQLPEEGLKFMVYLQKENIIDESGMPKERFSAEFPKEGPSILRIQQVVRGDSAAYFCASSWGRILNTEAFFGQGTRLTVV.

The chain has TRBV2 and TRBJ1-5; TRBD1 is a possible D gene (5 bases). V was shortened by 2 bases and J by 4 bases, with 12 bases between the two germline ends. Germline V gene sequence: CDR1 SNHLY, CDR2 FYNNEI. The CDR3 covers 15 residues. CDR3: CASSEMQGGNQPQHF. As DNA, the CDR3 is TGTGCCAGCAGTGAAATGCAGGGTGGGAATCAGCCCCAGCATTTT.

The gene calls are TRBV27 and TRBJ1-2; 7 bases are a match to TRBD1. J lost 6 bases, V lost 5 bases, and 6 bases had no gene match. The CDR3 spans 13 residues. CDR1 and CDR2 from the germline V gene are MNHEY and SMNVEV (reference sequence). The CDR3 sequence: CASSHRQGHGYTF. The CDR3 DNA reads TGTGCCAGCAGTCACCGACAGGGACATGGCTACACCTTC.

The CDR3 loop reads CASSSLQGIAFADTQYF. In DNA form, the CDR3 reads TGTGCCAGCAGTTCCCTACAGGGGATTGCATTTGCAGATACGCAGTATTTT. The rearrangement uses TRBV28 and TRBJ2-3, with TRBD1 identical over 7 bases. The J segment lost 4 bases and the V segment lost 4 bases, leaving 14 bases of the junction unmatched. The CDR3 extends over 17 amino acids. Germline V lookup: CDR1 MDHEN, CDR2 SYDVKM.

This clone has more than one count but fewer than ten. The chain employs TRBV18 and TRBJ2-7, with D perhaps matching TRBD2 (5 bases). This CDR3 is 13 amino acids long. Trimming removed 4 bases from V and 1 base from J, with 8 bases in between. Germline V gene lookup returns CDR1 KGHSH and CDR2 LQKENI. The CDR3 region is CASSRERSYEQYV. In DNA form, the CDR3 reads TGTGCCAGCTCACGGGAGAGATCCTACGAGCAGTACGTC.